The present T cell receptor (beta chain) was sequenced within a study of cytomegalovirus exposure and HLA in healthy donors. Libraries were prepared by immunoSEQ multiplex PCR; TCRdb keeps only in-frame clonotypes and omits some of them. There are over 150,000 clones in the sample; about 90% occur only once, and about 2.9% lies in the top ten. Study outcomes and limitations: The study flagged fewer than 200 TCR beta chains as cytomegalovirus-associated. Cytomegalovirus status was reportedly diagnosed by the classifier with high sensitivity and specificity.

An approximately 120-subject validation cohort, separate from the roughly 700-subject first cohort, supplied the donors. On this clone itself: Its antigen is still unknown.

CDR3 length equals 18 residues. CDR1 and CDR2 from the germline V gene are MDHEN and SYDVKM. V gave up 3 bases and J gave up 2 bases; unmatched junction bases: 8. Material for sequencing was PBMCs. This TCR derives from a woman aged 18-29 years in good health and CMV-seropositive. V gene TRBV28 combines with J gene TRBJ2-7, with 15 bases aligning to TRBD2. The CDR3 loop is CASSLFGTSGRRAYEQYF. The CDR3 DNA follows: TGTGCCAGCAGTTTGTTTGGGACTAGCGGGAGGAGGGCCTACGAGCAGTACTTC.